A selection of T cell receptor beta chains follows, all from one sample in a study of post-analysis software for immune sequencing data. TCRdb re-analysed the PCR reads in MiXCR, keeping a single row per CDR3 protein. The sample consists of some 500,000 distinct CDR3 sequences, approximately 46% of them appearing once. The source material was blood. The source is a girl aged 10 to 17 with multiple sclerosis. The CDR3 runs from the conserved cysteine through the conserved F or W. Each record gives: clone size, J gene, D gene, V gene, CDR3 DNA, CDR3 protein. The D gene is left open where the match is weak. The size of a clone is reported for some rows only, either as once, few or many, or as a class for expanded clones.

NA	TRBJ2-7	NA	TRBV6-6	TGTGCCAGGTATGGGGGTCCTTCCACCTACGAGCAGTACTTC	CARYGGPSTYEQYF
once	TRBJ1-4	TRBD1	TRBV11-2	TGTGCCAGCAGCTTAGGGACAGGGTGGGGACGTGAAAAACTGTTTTTT	CASSLGTGWGREKLFF
NA	TRBJ1-5	NA	TRBV9	TGTGCCAGCAGCGTAGATGGACAGCCCAATCAGCCCCAGCATTTT	CASSVDGQPNQPQHF
NA	TRBJ2-1	NA	TRBV7-3	TGTGCCAGCAGCTTAAACAGCCAGGGGAATGAGCAGTTCTTC	CASSLNSQGNEQFF
NA	TRBJ2-1	TRBD2	TRBV7-2	TGTGCCAGCAGCTTAGTCGCGGCTAGCGGGAATCAGAATGAGCAGTTCTTC	CASSLVAASGNQNEQFF
NA	TRBJ1-2	NA	TRBV5-1	TGCGCCAGCAGCAGGGATAACTATGGCTACACCTTC	CASSRDNYGYTF
NA	TRBJ2-5	NA	TRBV4-1	TGCGCCAGCAGCCAAGGTGGGGGGCTCGAGACCCAGTACTTC	CASSQGGGLETQYF
few	TRBJ2-7	NA	TRBV28	TGTGCCAGCAGCCCAGTGAGTGGATACGAGCAGTACTTC	CASSPVSGYEQYF
few	TRBJ1-1	TRBD1	TRBV29-1	TGCAGCGGGGGACAGGGAAGGACTGAAGCTTTCTTT	CSGGQGRTEAFF
few	TRBJ1-2	NA	TRBV10-3	TGTGCCATCAGGGAAGCTGGACGGGATGGCTACACCTTC	CAIREAGRDGYTF
NA	TRBJ2-5	NA	TRBV7-3	TGTGCCAGCAGCTTAACGAGGAACCCTCAAGAGACCCAGTACTTC	CASSLTRNPQETQYF
once	TRBJ1-5	NA	TRBV10-3	TGTGCCATCAGTGGGGCTAAAAATCAGCCCCAGCATTTT	CAISGAKNQPQHF
once	TRBJ2-7	TRBD2	TRBV12-3/TRBV12-4	TGTGCCAGCAGTTTATCGGCTAGCGGGAGGATTTACGAGCAGTACTTC	CASSLSASGRIYEQYF
few	TRBJ2-1	NA	TRBV25-1	TGTGCCAGCAGTCCCCCCGGCGGAGGCGACTCCTACAATGAGCAGTTCTTC	CASSPPGGGDSYNEQFF
many	TRBJ2-1	TRBD2	TRBV29-1	TGCAGCGTTCTGGCGGGAGCTGTCCGCAATGAGCAGTTCTTC	CSVLAGAVRNEQFF
NA	TRBJ2-1	NA	TRBV27	TGTGCCAGCGGGGGCTCTTATAGTGAGCAGTTCTTC	CASGGSYSEQFF
once	TRBJ2-1	NA	TRBV15	TGTGCCACCAGCAGAGCCAAGGGACTTACTTACAATGAGCAGTTCTTC	CATSRAKGLTYNEQFF
NA	TRBJ2-3	TRBD2	TRBV10-2	TGCGCCAGCAGTAGGTGGATGTTAGCGGGAGGTACAGATACGCAGTATTTT	CASSRWMLAGGTDTQYF
NA	TRBJ2-1	NA	TRBV6-2/TRBV6-3	TGTGCCAGCAGTATCCGGGACGGACACAATGAGCAGTTCTTC	CASSIRDGHNEQFF
NA	TRBJ2-7	NA	TRBV25-1	TGTGCCAGCAGTGATCCGACAGGCTCCTACGAGCAGTACTTC	CASSDPTGSYEQYF
NA	TRBJ2-1	NA	TRBV7-3	TGTGCCAGCAGCTTAGCGGGAAAGCTTGAGCAGTTCTTC	CASSLAGKLEQFF
few	TRBJ1-6	TRBD1	TRBV28	TGTGCCAGCAGTTTGACGGGACAGTACTATTCACCCCTCCACTTT	CASSLTGQYYSPLHF
few	TRBJ2-1	TRBD2	TRBV20-1	TGCAGTGCTAGCCTCCCACCGACTAGCGGGAGGGCGTACAATGAGCAGTTCTTC	CSASLPPTSGRAYNEQFF
once	TRBJ1-5	TRBD1	TRBV5-1	TGCGCCAGCAGCTTAGGGACAGGGGGGCATCAGCCCCAGCATTTT	CASSLGTGGHQPQHF
once	TRBJ2-3	TRBD1	TRBV27	TGTGCCAGCAGTTTATGGGACAGGGGAACAGATACGCAGTATTTT	CASSLWDRGTDTQYF
few	TRBJ2-7	TRBD1	TRBV29-1	TGCAGCGTTGCGGGACAGAACTACGAGCAGTACTTC	CSVAGQNYEQYF
NA	TRBJ2-3	NA	TRBV27	TGTGCCAGCAGTCTGGGGGCCTTTCGTCGCACAGATACGCAGTATTTT	CASSLGAFRRTDTQYF
NA	TRBJ1-2	TRBD1	TRBV20-1	TGCAGTGCCGGACAGGCCCGTGGTGGCTACACCTTC	CSAGQARGGYTF
NA	TRBJ1-1	NA	TRBV2	TGTGCCAGCAGTGCAGGGACCACTGAAGCTTTCTTT	CASSAGTTEAFF
NA	TRBJ1-2	NA	TRBV10-2	TGCGCTAGCAGTGACGTTGAGAATTTGGCCCCTTGGGGCTACACCTTC	CASSDVENLAPWGYTF
few	TRBJ2-5	TRBD1	TRBV5-1	TGCGCCAGCAGCCCGGGACAGGCGTACCAAGAGACCCAGTACTTC	CASSPGQAYQETQYF
NA	TRBJ1-5	NA	TRBV3-1	TGTGCCAGCAGCCAAGAGAACCGTCAGCCCCAGCATTTT	CASSQENRQPQHF
NA	TRBJ2-5	TRBD2	TRBV7-7	TGTGCTAGCAGCTTAGTGGCTAGCGGACAAGAGACCCAGTACTTC	CASSLVASGQETQYF
NA	TRBJ1-2	NA	TRBV4-2	TGTGCCAGCAGCCAAGAGGGGAGATCGGGATCTAACTATGGCTACACCTTC	CASSQEGRSGSNYGYTF
NA	TRBJ2-7	TRBD2	TRBV20-1	TGCAGTGCTAGGACTAGCGGGAGGACCCTAACCTACGAGCAGTACTTC	CSARTSGRTLTYEQYF
NA	TRBJ2-3	TRBD1	TRBV25-1	TGTGCCAGCAGACCCGAGCCGGGACAGGGAGGAGATACGCAGTATTTT	CASRPEPGQGGDTQYF
NA	TRBJ2-7	TRBD1	TRBV9	TGTTCCAGCAGCATCCGGGACAGCCGCGAGCAGTACTTC	CSSSIRDSREQYF
NA	TRBJ2-1	NA	TRBV29-1	TGCAGCGTTGAAGAGGTCGGTTCCTACAATGAGCAGTTCTTC	CSVEEVGSYNEQFF
NA	TRBJ1-5	NA	TRBV5-6	TGTGCCAGCAGCTTGGGACAGTCCCTGGGGCCCCAGCATTTT	CASSLGQSLGPQHF
NA	TRBJ2-4	NA	TRBV2	TGTGCCAGCAGTCTGAACGGGTTCCAAGAGTACTTC	CASSLNGFQEYF
NA	TRBJ2-7	NA	TRBV20-1	TGCAGTGCTATACCGGGCCCACCTGGGGACGAGCAGTACTTC	CSAIPGPPGDEQYF
many	TRBJ1-2	NA	TRBV29-1	TGCAGCGTCGGGGGAACTTCGGAAAATGGCTACACCTTC	CSVGGTSENGYTF
NA	TRBJ2-1	NA	TRBV7-9	TGTGCCAGCAGCTTCCAGCTAGACAGTGAGCAGTTCTTC	CASSFQLDSEQFF
many	TRBJ2-3	NA	TRBV5-1	TGTGCCAGCAGCTTCACAGATACGCAGTATTTT	CASSFTDTQYF
once	TRBJ2-1	NA	TRBV20-1	TGCAGTGCTAGAGACAGCCTCCTCCATGAGCAGTTCTTC	CSARDSLLHEQFF
NA	TRBJ2-5	TRBD2	TRBV4-1	TGCGCCAGCAGCCAAGATGAGAGACCAGCGGGAGGGCCGAGAGAGACCCAGTACTTC	CASSQDERPAGGPRETQYF